This TCR beta chain stems from a study of blood T cell repertoires in COVID-19. Using immunoSEQ multiplex PCR, the repertoire was profiled, and TCRdb retains in-frame clones only, with some absent. The table includes some 150,000 clones, under 95% detected once. Trimming took off 2 bases at V and 5 bases at J, with 14 bases between the two ends. Germline CDR1 is KGHDR and CDR2 is SFDVKD. This CDR3 is 15 amino acids long. The TCR sequence derives from a man aged 45 to 65 with acute or convalescent COVID-19. The J gene is TRBJ1-2, the V gene TRBV24-1; D might be TRBD1 (6 bases). What was sequenced was peripheral blood. The CDR3: CATSDSSGEGYGYTF. In DNA, the CDR3 is TGTGCCACCAGTGATTCGTCAGGGGAGGGGTATGGCTACACCTTC.